This T cell receptor beta chain was identified in a study of blood T cell repertoires in COVID-19. About the research overall: Samples taken during acute and convalescent COVID-19 were collected in the United States, Italy and Spain. PBMCs, B-cell-depleted T cells, or T cells provided the cDNA or gDNA that made up the material.

Those enrolled, adults aged 18 to 89 years, came from fewer than 25 US areas. Sequenced by immunoSEQ multiplex PCR; TCRdb stores in-frame clones only, minus some. The data contain approximately 300,000 clones, approximately 91% of them singletons. The sequenced sample consisted of PBMCs or T cells enriched from blood (not recorded which). This sequence was found in a young woman who had been exposed to COVID-19.

CDR3 DNA: TGTGCCACCAGCAGAGATACCCCGACCGGGACAGGCCCTTCTGAAGCTTTCTTT. Its protein is CATSRDTPTGTGPSEAFF. The chain recombines TRBV15 with TRBJ1-1, with TRBD1 identical over 8 bases. The V segment lost 0 bases and the J segment 6 bases; nucleotides outside the gene matches: 15. Germline V CDR1 and CDR2: LNHNV, YYDKDF (reference sequence). This CDR3 spans 18 amino acids.